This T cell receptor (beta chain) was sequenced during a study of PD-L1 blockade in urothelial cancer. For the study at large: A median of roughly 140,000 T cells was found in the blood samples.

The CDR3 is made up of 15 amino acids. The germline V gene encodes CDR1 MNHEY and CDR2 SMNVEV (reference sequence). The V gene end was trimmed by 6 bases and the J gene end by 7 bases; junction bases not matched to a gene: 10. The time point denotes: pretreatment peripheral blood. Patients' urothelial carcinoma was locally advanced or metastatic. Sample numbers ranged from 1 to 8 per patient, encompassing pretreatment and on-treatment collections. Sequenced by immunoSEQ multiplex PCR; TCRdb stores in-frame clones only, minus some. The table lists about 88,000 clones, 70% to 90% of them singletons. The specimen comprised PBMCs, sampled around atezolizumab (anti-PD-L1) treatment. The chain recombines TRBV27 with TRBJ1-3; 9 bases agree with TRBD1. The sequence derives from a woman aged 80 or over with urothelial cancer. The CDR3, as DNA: TGTGCCAGCAGCGCCGACAGGGGGAGGTCGAACACCATATATTTT. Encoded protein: CASSADRGRSNTIYF.